This entry is about one T cell receptor (beta chain). The antigen is unknown. These data belong to a study of OX40 agonist ivuxolimab in advanced cancers. Overall study results and limits: The average count of expanded clones was higher among CD8+ T cells than among CD4+.

With 5 bases clipped from V and 5 bases from J, the junction kept 12 bases outside the gene matches. The CDR3 has 16 amino acids. The germline V gene encodes CDR1 LNHDA and CDR2 SQIVND (reference sequence). Clones were sequenced by immunoSEQ multiplex PCR, and TCRdb holds only the in-frame ones, with some missing. The profile shows about 120,000 clones, 85% to 95% of them singletons. The sequence was obtained from an adult with an advanced solid tumor such as melanoma, head and neck, liver or kidney cancer. This specimen consisted of CD4+ or CD8+ T cells sorted from blood, obtained in a trial of the OX40 agonist ivuxolimab. V and J are TRBV19 and TRBJ2-5; 9 bases map to TRBD2. In DNA, the CDR3 is TGTGCCAGTAGTCGAACGCTAGCGGGAATGGGTGAGACCCAGTACTTC. Encoded protein: CASSRTLAGMGETQYF.